This T cell receptor beta chain is drawn from a study of cytomegalovirus exposure and HLA in healthy donors. Broader study findings: TCR beta sequences reportedly predicted the HLA-A and HLA-B alleles of most subjects accurately.

The study ran its PCR with 60 Vbeta and 13 Jbeta primers. Sequencing used immunoSEQ multiplex PCR; TCRdb keeps in-frame clones, though not all of them. This sample carries over 65,000 clones, approximately 78% of them seen once, and the ten largest clones take roughly 2.9%. Of note for this clone: What it binds is not known.

The sample was PBMCs. This receptor was taken from a woman aged 25-40 years in good health and CMV-seronegative.

The CDR3 DNA reads TGTGCCAGCAGTTATAATCGGGGAGGGGGCTACGAGCAGTACTTC. Translated, it gives CASSYNRGGGYEQYF. The chain employs TRBV6-5 and TRBJ2-7; D possibly corresponds to TRBD2 (7 bases). Trimming left V 3 bases short and J 3 bases short, with 15 bases between. This CDR3 is 15 amino acids long. Germline-derived CDR1 and CDR2 are MNHEY and SVGAGI.